The rows below give T cell receptor beta chains drawn from one sample of a study of shared clonotypes between healthy human individuals. TCRdb's table, derived via immunoSEQ multiplex PCR, lists solely in-frame clones and lacks some. Here the sample spans approximately 2.5 million clones, 85% to 95% being singletons. What was sequenced was naive CD4+ T cells sorted from blood. The origin of the receptors is a man aged 18 to 30 in good health. Both conserved end residues are part of each CDR3. The D gene is left open where the match is weak. Clone size is not always given. Where it is, it says once, few, many or a class for expanded clones.

abundance	v_gene	d_gene	j_gene	CDR3nt	CDR3aa
.	TRBV10-1	.	TRBJ2-4	TGCGCCAGCAGTCCCGATCTGGGTACCAAAAACATTCAGTACTTC	CASSPDLGTKNIQYF
.	TRBV18	TRBD2	TRBJ2-3	TGTGCCAGCTCACCAGCTAGCGGGAGGGCAGATACGCAGTATTTT	CASSPASGRADTQYF
.	TRBV30	.	TRBJ1-6	TGTGCCTGGACACCCGGGGAAAGCTCACCCCTCCACTTT	CAWTPGESSPLHF
once	TRBV6-1	.	TRBJ2-1	TGTGCCAGCAGCCTACTAGGGTCCGACAATGAGCAGTTCTTC	CASSLLGSDNEQFF
.	TRBV7-2	.	TRBJ1-1	TGTGCCAGCAGCTACGCCGGGACACTGAACACTGAAGCTTTCTTT	CASSYAGTLNTEAFF
.	TRBV28	.	TRBJ1-2	TGTGCCAGCAGTTCAGACGCTAACTATGGCTACACCTTC	CASSSDANYGYTF
once	TRBV18	.	TRBJ1-1	TGTGCCAGCTCACCCACTAAGGAGGGGACTGAAGCTTTCTTT	CASSPTKEGTEAFF
.	TRBV7-9	TRBD2	TRBJ2-2	TGTGCCAGCAGCAGGGGTCTATTAGGCGGGAGAAGGATTGCCGGGGAGCTGTTTTTT	CASSRGLLGGRRIAGELFF
.	TRBV7-7	TRBD2	TRBJ2-3	TGTGCTAGCAGCTTAGAACCCCTCGCTAGCGGGGTCACAGATACGCAGTATTTT	CASSLEPLASGVTDTQYF
.	TRBV4-3	TRBD2	TRBJ2-1	TGCGCCAGCAGCCAAGATGTTGCTAGCGGGAGGCTCGACAATGAGCAGTTCTTC	CASSQDVASGRLDNEQFF
.	TRBV5-1	.	TRBJ1-1	TGCGCCAGCAGCTACGATTTGAGGATGAACACTGAAGCTTTCTTT	CASSYDLRMNTEAFF
.	TRBV6-5	.	TRBJ2-3	TGTGCCAGCACCGAGGGACGCAGCACAGATACGCAGTATTTT	CASTEGRSTDTQYF
.	TRBV19	TRBD1	TRBJ1-1	TGTGCCAGTATTCAACAGGGGGCACGGACTGAAGCTTTCTTT	CASIQQGARTEAFF
.	TRBV7-2	TRBD1	TRBJ2-7	TGTGCCAGCAGCCCGGAGGCGACAGGGGGTTACGAGCAGTACTTC	CASSPEATGGYEQYF
.	TRBV7-9	.	TRBJ1-4	TGTGCCAGCAGCGCTGCCGGGCAGACAACTAATGAAAAACTGTTTTTT	CASSAAGQTTNEKLFF
.	TRBV7-2	.	TRBJ2-2	TGTGCCAGCAGCTTAGCCAGGAGGGAGAACACCGGGGAGCTGTTTTTT	CASSLARRENTGELFF
.	TRBV13	.	TRBJ1-1	TGTGCCAGCAGCGGGACGGTCGTCGTGAACACTGAAGCTTTCTTT	CASSGTVVVNTEAFF
.	TRBV27	TRBD1	TRBJ2-7	TGTGCCAGCAGCTTCTCGGGACAGGGGGCGAGCGAGCAGTACTTC	CASSFSGQGASEQYF
.	TRBV15	.	TRBJ2-3	TGTGCCACCAGCACAGGCCCCACAGATACGCAGTATTTT	CATSTGPTDTQYF
.	TRBV18	.	TRBJ1-2	TGTGCCAGCTCACCACTGGCGGACCCTCGTGGCTACACCTTC	CASSPLADPRGYTF
.	TRBV30	.	TRBJ2-7	TGTGCCTGGAGCCTCAGCTCCTACGAGCAGTACTTC	CAWSLSSYEQYF
few	TRBV7-2	.	TRBJ1-1	TGTGCCAGCAGCTTAACGTGGAACACTGAAGCTTTCTTT	CASSLTWNTEAFF
.	TRBV5-4	.	TRBJ1-1	TGTGCCAGCAGAAGGGGGGGCGGGTACATGAACACTGAAGCTTTCTTT	CASRRGGGYMNTEAFF
.	TRBV7-2	TRBD2	TRBJ2-5	TGTGCCAGCAGCTCTACTAGCGGGAGTGGAGAGACCCAGTACTTC	CASSSTSGSGETQYF
.	TRBV12-5	.	TRBJ1-4	TGTGCTAGTGGTTTGGGTAGAAGGACAGTCCAAGCTTCTAATGAAAAACTGTTTTTT	CASGLGRRTVQASNEKLFF
.	TRBV7-2	TRBD1	TRBJ2-7	TGTGCCAGCAGCTTAGGAGGACAGGGGGCGCGCGAGCAGTACTTC	CASSLGGQGAREQYF
.	TRBV30	.	TRBJ1-5	TGTGCCTATTCGTGGTCGGGGAATAGCAATCAGCCCCAGCATTTT	CAYSWSGNSNQPQHF
.	TRBV7-2	.	TRBJ1-2	TGTGCCAGCAGCTTAGCGCAAGGGAGCGGCTACACCTTC	CASSLAQGSGYTF
.	TRBV25-1	.	TRBJ2-7	TGTGCCAGCAGCCTCGCGGGGACCGGCTCCTACGAGCAGTACTTC	CASSLAGTGSYEQYF
.	TRBV7-2	TRBD2	TRBJ2-7	TGTGCCAGCAGCTTAATGGCGGGAGGGTACGAGCAGTACTTC	CASSLMAGGYEQYF
.	TRBV25-1	TRBD2	TRBJ2-3	TGTGCCAGCAGGGGAACAGCGGGAGGGCCCACAGATACGCAGTATTTT	CASRGTAGGPTDTQYF
.	TRBV4-3	.	TRBJ1-4	TGCGCCAGCAGCCCAAGGGGGGGAGGGAGTGAAAAACTGTTTTTT	CASSPRGGGSEKLFF
.	TRBV6-5	TRBD1	TRBJ2-5	TGTGCCAGCACTGGAAGACAGGGAGTAAAGACCCAGTACTTC	CASTGRQGVKTQYF
.	TRBV5-1	.	TRBJ1-1	TGCGCCAGCAGCTTGGAACGGCAGGACACTGAAGCTTTCTTT	CASSLERQDTEAFF
.	TRBV7-6	.	TRBJ2-1	TGTGCCAGCAGCTTAGGAGGGACGTCCTACAATGAGCAGTTCTTC	CASSLGGTSYNEQFF
few	TRBV25-1	.	TRBJ1-2	TGTGCCAGCAGTGAAAGGGCTAACTATGGCTACACCTTC	CASSERANYGYTF
once	TRBV19	.	TRBJ1-5	TGTGCCAGTAGTATAGGGGCAGGTTCGGATCAGCCCCAGCATTTT	CASSIGAGSDQPQHF
.	TRBV19	.	TRBJ1-2	TGTGCCAGTACTACCCGGGTAGGGGGTGGCTATGGCTACACCTTC	CASTTRVGGGYGYTF
few	TRBV7-9	.	TRBJ1-2	TGTGCCAGCAGCTTTTCCAAGGACTATGGCTACACCTTC	CASSFSKDYGYTF
.	TRBV12-5	.	TRBJ2-3	TGTGCTAGTGCCTCCGGGGCAGTAACAGATACGCAGTATTTT	CASASGAVTDTQYF
.	TRBV29-1	.	TRBJ2-3	TGCAGCGTTGAACCCCTGGGGCCCACAGATACGCAGTATTTT	CSVEPLGPTDTQYF
.	TRBV28	TRBD1	TRBJ2-7	TGTGCCAGTCACAGGGGGCTTTCGTACGAGCAGTACTTC	CASHRGLSYEQYF
.	TRBV18	TRBD2	TRBJ2-5	TGTGCCAGCGCCGGGGGGGCAGGAGAGACCCAGTACTTC	CASAGGAGETQYF
.	TRBV18	.	TRBJ2-3	TGTGCCAGCTCACCAGCAGGGGTAGCAGATACGCAGTATTTT	CASSPAGVADTQYF
.	TRBV10-3	.	TRBJ2-1	TGTGCCATCAGTTCCCGGTTAGATTCCTACAATGAGCAGTTCTTC	CAISSRLDSYNEQFF
once	TRBV2	TRBD2	TRBJ2-1	TGTGCCAGCAGTTTAGCGGGGCATGAGCAGTTCTTC	CASSLAGHEQFF
.	TRBV7-7	.	TRBJ1-3	TGTGCTAGCACCGGCGGAAACACCATATATTTT	CASTGGNTIYF
few	TRBV7-2	.	TRBJ2-1	TGTGCCAGCAGCTTGTTAGCGGTCGGGCTGGGTGAGCAGTTCTTC	CASSLLAVGLGEQFF
.	TRBV4-1	.	TRBJ1-6	TGCGCCAGCAGCCAAGGGGGTTCACCCCTCCACTTT	CASSQGGSPLHF
.	TRBV27	.	TRBJ1-2	TGTGCCAGCAGTTTGTACCCAGGCAACTATGGCTACACCTTC	CASSLYPGNYGYTF
.	TRBV6-1	.	TRBJ2-1	TGTGCCAGCAGTGGGGACAACTACAATGAGCAGTTCTTC	CASSGDNYNEQFF
.	TRBV5-1	TRBD2	TRBJ2-1	TGCGCCAGCAGCTTGCAGGGACTAGTCTACAATGAGCAGTTCTTC	CASSLQGLVYNEQFF
.	TRBV6-1	.	TRBJ2-7	TGTGCCAGCAGTGTGAACAGGGCCTACGAGCAGTACTTC	CASSVNRAYEQYF
once	TRBV5-6	.	TRBJ2-1	TGTGCCAGCAGCTTGGAGGTCGGGGGTGAGCAGTTCTTC	CASSLEVGGEQFF
.	TRBV7-9	TRBD1	TRBJ2-7	TGTGCCAGCGGTCAAGCCCCGGGACAGGGGAACGAGCAGTACTTC	CASGQAPGQGNEQYF
.	TRBV5-6	TRBD1	TRBJ2-7	TGTGCCAGCACCTTGAGGACAGGTGAGGTCTACGAGCAGTACTTC	CASTLRTGEVYEQYF